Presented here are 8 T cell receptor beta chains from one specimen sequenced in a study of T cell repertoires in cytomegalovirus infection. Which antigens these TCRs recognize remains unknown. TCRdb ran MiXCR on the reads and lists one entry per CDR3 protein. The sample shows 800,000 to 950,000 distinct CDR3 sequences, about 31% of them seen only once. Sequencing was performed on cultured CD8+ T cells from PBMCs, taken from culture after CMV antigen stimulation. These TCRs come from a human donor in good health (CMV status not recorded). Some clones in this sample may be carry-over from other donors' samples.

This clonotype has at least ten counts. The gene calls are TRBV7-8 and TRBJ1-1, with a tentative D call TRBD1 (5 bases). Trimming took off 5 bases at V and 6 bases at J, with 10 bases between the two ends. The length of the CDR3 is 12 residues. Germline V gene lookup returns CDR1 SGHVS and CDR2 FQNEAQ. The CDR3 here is CASSTGTAEAFF. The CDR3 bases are TGTGCCAGCAGCACCGGGACGGCTGAAGCTTTCTTT.

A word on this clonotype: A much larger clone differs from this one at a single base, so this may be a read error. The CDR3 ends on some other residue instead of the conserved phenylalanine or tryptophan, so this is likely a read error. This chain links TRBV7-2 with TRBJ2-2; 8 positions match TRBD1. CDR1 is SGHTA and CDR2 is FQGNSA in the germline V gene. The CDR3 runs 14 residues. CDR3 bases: TGTGTGTCCCAGGGGGCCTCAAGAACCGGGGAGCTGTTTTCT. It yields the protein CVSQGASRTGELFS.

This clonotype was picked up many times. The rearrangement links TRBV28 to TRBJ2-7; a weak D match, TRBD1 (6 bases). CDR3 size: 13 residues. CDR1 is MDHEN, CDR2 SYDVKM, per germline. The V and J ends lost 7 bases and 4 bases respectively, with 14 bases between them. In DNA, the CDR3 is TGTGCCAGCAAAACGACAGGTACTTACGAGCAGTACTTC. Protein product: CASKTTGTYEQYF. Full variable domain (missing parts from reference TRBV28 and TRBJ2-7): DVKVTQSSRYLVKRTGEKVFLECVQDMDHENMFWYRQDPGLGLRLIYFSYDVKMKEKGDIPEGYSVSREKKERFSLILESASTNQTSMYLCASKTTGTYEQYFGPGTRLTVT.

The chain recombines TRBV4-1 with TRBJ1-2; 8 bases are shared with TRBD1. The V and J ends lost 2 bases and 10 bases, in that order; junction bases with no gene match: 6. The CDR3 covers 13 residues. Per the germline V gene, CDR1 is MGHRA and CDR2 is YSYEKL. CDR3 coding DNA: TGCGCCAGCAGCCAACGGCCAGGGGGCTACTACACCTTC. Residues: CASSQRPGGYYTF.

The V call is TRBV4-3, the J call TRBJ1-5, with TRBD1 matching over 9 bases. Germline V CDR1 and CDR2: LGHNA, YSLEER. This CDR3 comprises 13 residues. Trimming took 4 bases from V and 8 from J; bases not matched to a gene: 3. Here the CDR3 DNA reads TGCGCCAGCAGCCTAGACAGGGGGAAGCCCCAGCATTTT. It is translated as CASSLDRGKPQHF.

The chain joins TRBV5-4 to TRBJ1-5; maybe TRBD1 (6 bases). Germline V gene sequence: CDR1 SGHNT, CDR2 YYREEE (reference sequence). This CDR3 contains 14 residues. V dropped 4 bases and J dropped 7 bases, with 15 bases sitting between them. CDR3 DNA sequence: TGTGCCAGCAGCGCGCTCCCAGGGGAGCAGCCCCAGCATTTT. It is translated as CASSALPGEQPQHF.

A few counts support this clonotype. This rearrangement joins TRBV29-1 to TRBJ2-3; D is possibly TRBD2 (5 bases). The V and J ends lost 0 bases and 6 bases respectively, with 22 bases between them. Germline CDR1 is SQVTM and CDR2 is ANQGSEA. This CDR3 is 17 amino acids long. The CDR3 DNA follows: TGCAGCGTTGAAGACCCGGCGGACTGGGGAATCCGGGATACGCAGTATTTT. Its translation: CSVEDPADWGIRDTQYF.

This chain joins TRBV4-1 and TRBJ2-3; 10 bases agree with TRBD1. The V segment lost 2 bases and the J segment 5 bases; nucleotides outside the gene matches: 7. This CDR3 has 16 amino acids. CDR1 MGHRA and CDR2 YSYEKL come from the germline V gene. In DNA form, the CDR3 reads TGCGCCAGCAGCCAAAGTGTAGGACAGGGGGAAGATACGCAGTATTTT. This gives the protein CASSQSVGQGEDTQYF.